A selection of T cell receptor beta chains follows, all from one sample in a study of blood T cell repertoires in COVID-19. Sequenced by immunoSEQ multiplex PCR; TCRdb stores in-frame clones only, minus some. Of roughly 120,000 clones in the sample, over 70% were seen once. The sample taken for sequencing was peripheral blood. These receptors were collected from a human donor in a cohort sampled during active or convalescent COVID-19. The conserved cysteine and the conserved F or W are not part of the CDR3 here.

v_call	j_call	cdr3_aa
TRBV4-3	TRBJ2-3	ASSQDVAGGRLSSTDTQY
TRBV3-1/TRBV3-2	TRBJ1-2	ASSRTGANYGYT
TRBV30	TRBJ1-4	AYGRRGNEKLF
TRBV6-2/TRBV6-3	TRBJ2-7	ASSYRFSGVSGEQY
TRBV7-8	TRBJ1-5	ASSLVGNQPQH
TRBV12-3/TRBV12-4	TRBJ1-5	ASSKTGNQPQH
TRBV23-1	TRBJ2-5	ASSQPRAEKETQY
TRBV23-1	TRBJ2-5	ASIRTSGRHETQY
TRBV5-1	TRBJ1-5	ASSLDAGRSSNQPQH
TRBV14	TRBJ1-4	ASSRDRNEKLF
TRBV29-1	TRBJ1-2	SLWDSYSGYT
TRBV24-1	TRBJ2-4	ATSDVSAKNIQY
TRBV24-1	TRBJ2-1	ATSATGTSGRIEQF
TRBV18	TRBJ2-3	ASSPSGQGTDTQY
TRBV7-2	TRBJ1-5	ASSLGGRNQPQH
TRBV29-1	TRBJ2-7	SARLGQWSEQY
TRBV28	TRBJ1-2	ASSLLQGNGYT
TRBV18	TRBJ2-3	ASSTQESRGSTDTQY
TRBV27	TRBJ2-2	ASSWTGRLAGELF
TRBV5-8	TRBJ2-5	ASSAALAEETQY
TRBV4-1	TRBJ2-2	ASSQVWANTGELF
TRBV18	TRBJ1-5	ASSPIGWRAGGNQPQH
TRBV9	TRBJ1-5	ASSVEPGLEPQH
TRBV27	TRBJ2-1	ASSLVQLAGWADEQF
TRBV18	TRBJ1-5	ASSPSGPGANQPQH